Each of the 14 T cell receptor beta chains below was sequenced from the same sample in a study of post-analysis software for immune sequencing data. Study-level findings and limits: Controls had lower frequencies than patients of four or five TRBV segments, which included TRBV5-6, TRBV5-1 and TRBV20-1.

The antigens of these receptors remain unknown. Unique molecular identifiers were built into the TCR beta cDNA libraries. Using its own MiXCR run on the PCR reads, TCRdb lists one record per CDR3 protein. The sample shows 700,000 to 900,000 distinct CDR3 sequences, 46% of them seen only once. Sequenced material: blood. The origin of the receptors is a girl between 5 and 17 years old with multiple sclerosis.

V is TRBV9 and J is TRBJ2-5; TRBD1 might be the D (6 bases). Trimming cost V 7 bases and J 2 bases, with 21 bases left between them. Germline values: CDR1 SGDLS, CDR2 YYNGEE. This CDR3 contains 16 residues. CDR3 in DNA: TGTGCCAGCGCGAGAGATCAGGGGTCACGACAAGAGACCCAGTACTTC. It yields the protein CASARDQGSRQETQYF.

This clonotype has more than one count but fewer than ten. The rearrangement uses TRBV12-3 or TRBV12-4 and TRBJ1-4; D may be TRBD1 (6 bases). The V end lost 2 bases, the J end lost 9 bases, and 13 bases lay between the germline ends. This CDR3 is 14 amino acids long. The CDR3 nucleotides read TGTGCCAGCAGTTTATCCGGGGGCCTAAAAAAACTGTTTTTT. Translated, it gives CASSLSGGLKKLFF.

This clonotype showed up just a few times. The chain carries TRBV24-1 and TRBJ1-5; D unclear. This CDR3 has 14 amino acids. Germline-derived CDR1 and CDR2 are KGHDR and SFDVKD. Trimming left V 4 bases short and J 3 bases short, with 9 bases between. DNA of the CDR3: TGTGCCACCAGTGACAGCACGATCAATCAGCCCCAGCATTTT. Amino acid sequence: CATSDSTINQPQHF.

This clonotype was recorded once. V usage is TRBV7-2 and J usage is TRBJ2-7, with TRBD1 as a possible D gene (8 bases). Matching the DNA end better, TRBJ2-5 makes the J call doubtful. Per germline, CDR1 SGHTA and CDR2 FQGNSA. This CDR3 has 16 amino acids. CDR3 bases: TGTGCCAGCAGATCCCAGGGGGCGGGAGTTGTGGAGACCCAGTACTTC. It codes for CASRSQGAGVVETQYF.

This chain links TRBV6-2 or TRBV6-3 with TRBJ2-5; D gene unclear. The CDR3 is made up of 11 amino acids. The germline V gene has CDR1 MNHEY and CDR2 SVGEGT. V was cut by 7 bases and J by 4 bases, with 7 bases left in between. The CDR3 bases are TGTGCCAGCACCTCAGGAGAGACCCAGTACTTC. Translated, it gives CASTSGETQYF.

The chain uses TRBV7-9 and TRBJ2-5; the match to TRBD2 covers 11 bases. This CDR3 comprises 16 residues. V trimming: 5 bases; J trimming: 5 bases; junction bases outside the gene matches: 10. CDR1 and CDR2 from the germline V gene are SEHNR and FQNEAQ (reference sequence). DNA for the CDR3: TGTGCCAGCAGCCTACGACTAGCGGGATCATTGGAGACCCAGTACTTC. This sequence encodes CASSLRLAGSLETQYF. The variable domain in full, with the rest retrieved from reference TRBV7-9 and TRBJ2-5, is DTGVSQNPRHKITKRGQNVTFRCDPISEHNRLYWYRQTLGQGPEFLTYFQNEAQLEKSRLLSDRFSAERPKGSFSTLEIQRTEQGDSAMYLCASSLRLAGSLETQYFGPGTRLLVL.

The gene calls are TRBV20-1 and TRBJ2-4; 12 positions agree with TRBD2. The closer fit of TRBJ2-5 to the DNA end suggests the J call may be wrong. The CDR3 spans 19 residues. Germline loops: CDR1 DFQATT, CDR2 SNEGSKA (reference sequence). The CDR3 DNA is TGCAGTGCTAGAGATGTGGCGACTAGCGGGAGCTCGGGGCAAGAGACCCAGTACTTC. It codes for CSARDVATSGSSGQETQYF.

This clonotype turned up a few times. V is TRBV15 and J is TRBJ1-4; D remains ambiguous. Trimming cost V 0 bases and J 4 bases, with 3 bases left between them. This CDR3 is 13 amino acids long. Germline CDR1 reads LNHNV; CDR2 reads YYDKDF (reference sequence). CDR3 residues: CATSRDHNEKLFF. The CDR3 DNA reads TGTGCCACCAGCAGAGATCATAATGAAAAACTGTTTTTT.

The chain carries TRBV27 and TRBJ1-2, with a possible D match to TRBD1 (6 bases). This CDR3 has 12 residues. Deletions cut 3 bases from V and 6 bases from J, with 8 bases between. CDR1 is MNHEY and CDR2 is SMNVEV in the germline V gene (reference sequence). This CDR3 reads CASSLQGNGYTF. DNA for the CDR3: TGTGCCAGCAGTTTGCAGGGGAATGGCTACACCTTC.

This rearrangement joins TRBV7-9 to TRBJ2-2, with a possible D match to TRBD2 (6 bases). The CDR3 consists of 15 residues. V lost 6 bases, J lost 0 bases, and 11 bases lay in between. The V gene's germline CDR1 is SEHNR and CDR2 FQNEAQ (reference sequence). The DNA of the CDR3 is TGTGCCAGCAGTTCGGACTACACGAACACCGGGGAGCTGTTTTTT. It translates to CASSSDYTNTGELFF.

This clonotype has more than one count but fewer than ten. This sequence joins TRBV20-1 and TRBJ2-5, with a weak D call TRBD2 (6 bases). The CDR3 totals 13 residues. Germline values: CDR1 DFQATT, CDR2 SNEGSKA (reference sequence). V was shortened by 6 bases and J by 5 bases, with 16 bases between the two germline ends. The CDR3 DNA is TGCAGTGCCGACCCGGCGGGAATGGAGACCCAGTACTTC. Translation: CSADPAGMETQYF.

This clonotype was detected a few times. The chain employs TRBV20-1 and TRBJ2-1, with D possibly called TRBD1 or TRBD2 (5 bases each). V lost 5 bases and J lost 4, with 12 bases in between. The CDR3 spans 13 residues. CDR1 DFQATT and CDR2 SNEGSKA come from the germline V gene (reference sequence). In nucleotides, the CDR3 is TGCAGTGCTCAGGGAGCGGCATACAATGAGCAGTTCTTC. Protein: CSAQGAAYNEQFF.

This sequence joins TRBV7-9 and TRBJ2-6, with D uncertain. V was clipped by 3 bases and J by 0 bases, with 9 bases between them. The CDR3 loop spans 16 amino acids. The germline V gene has CDR1 SEHNR and CDR2 FQNEAQ (reference sequence). The CDR3: CASSFLPSSGANVLTF. DNA for the CDR3: TGTGCCAGCAGCTTTCTTCCTAGCTCTGGGGCCAACGTCCTGACTTTC.

The chain has TRBV18 and TRBJ2-1; 11 bases are a match to TRBD2. Germline assignment: CDR1 KGHSH and CDR2 LQKENI. This CDR3 comprises 16 residues. V lost 0 bases to trimming and J lost 8 bases; unmatched junction nucleotides: 6. The CDR3 nucleotides are TGTGCCAGCTCACCACCTCTAGCGGGAGGAACCCATGAGCAGTTCTTC. Protein sequence: CASSPPLAGGTHEQFF.